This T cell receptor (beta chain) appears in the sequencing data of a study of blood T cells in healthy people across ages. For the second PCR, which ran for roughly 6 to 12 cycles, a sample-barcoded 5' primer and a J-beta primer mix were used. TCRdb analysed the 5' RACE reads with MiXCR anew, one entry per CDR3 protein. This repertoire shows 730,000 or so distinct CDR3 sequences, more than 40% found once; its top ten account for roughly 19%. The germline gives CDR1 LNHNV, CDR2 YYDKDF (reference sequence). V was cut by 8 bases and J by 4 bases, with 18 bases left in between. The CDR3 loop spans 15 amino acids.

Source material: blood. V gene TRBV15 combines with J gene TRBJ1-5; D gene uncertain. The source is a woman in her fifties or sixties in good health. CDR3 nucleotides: TGTGCCACCGGGAGTCCAGGTAGCAGGAATCAGCCCCAGCATTTT. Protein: CATGSPGSRNQPQHF.